This T cell receptor (beta chain) was identified in a study of immune cell composition in non-small cell lung cancer. The protocol was immunoSEQ multiplex PCR, while the TCRdb copy is restricted to in-frame clones and leaves out a portion. This sample has about 8,000 clones; around 75% occur once, and the top ten carry 8.2%. This CDR3 contains 12 residues. The V gene lost 3 bases and the J gene lost 6 bases, with 11 bases spanning the gap. CDR1 is SQVTM and CDR2 is ANQGSEA in the germline V gene. This TCR was sampled from a human donor with non-small cell lung cancer. The sample taken for sequencing was lung tumor tissue. The V gene is TRBV29-1, the J gene TRBJ1-1, with no clear D. CDR3 amino acids: CSVDKRSAEAFF. CDR3 nucleotide sequence: TGCAGCGTTGATAAGCGGAGCGCTGAAGCTTTCTTT.